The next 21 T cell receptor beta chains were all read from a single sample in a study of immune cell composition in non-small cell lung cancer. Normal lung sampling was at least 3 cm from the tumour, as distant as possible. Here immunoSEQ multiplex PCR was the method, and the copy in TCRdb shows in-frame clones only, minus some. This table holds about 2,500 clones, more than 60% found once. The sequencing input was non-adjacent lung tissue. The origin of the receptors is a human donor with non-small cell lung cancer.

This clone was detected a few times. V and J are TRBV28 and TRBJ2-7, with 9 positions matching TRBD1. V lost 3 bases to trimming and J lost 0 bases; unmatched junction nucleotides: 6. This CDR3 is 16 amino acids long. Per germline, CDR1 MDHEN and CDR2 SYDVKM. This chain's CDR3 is CASSFPSGQGSYEQYF. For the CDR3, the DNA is TGTGCCAGCAGTTTCCCCTCGGGACAGGGCTCCTACGAGCAGTACTTC.

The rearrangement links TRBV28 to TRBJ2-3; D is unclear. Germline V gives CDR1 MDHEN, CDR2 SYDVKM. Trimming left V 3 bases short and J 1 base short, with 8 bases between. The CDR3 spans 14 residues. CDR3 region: CASSFLSGTDTQYF. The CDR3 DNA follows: TGTGCCAGCAGTTTCTTGTCAGGCACAGATACGCAGTATTTT.

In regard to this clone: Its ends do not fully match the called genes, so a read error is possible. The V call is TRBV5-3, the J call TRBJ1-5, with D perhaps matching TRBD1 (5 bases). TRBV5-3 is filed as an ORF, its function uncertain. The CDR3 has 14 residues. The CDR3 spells CASSSGDSNQPQHF. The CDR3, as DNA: TGTGCCAGCAGCTCGGGGGATAGCAATCAGCCCCAGCATTTT.

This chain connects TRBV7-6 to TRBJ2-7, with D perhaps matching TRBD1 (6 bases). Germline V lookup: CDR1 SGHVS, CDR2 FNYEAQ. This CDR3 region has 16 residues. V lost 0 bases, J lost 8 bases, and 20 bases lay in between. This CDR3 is CASSLAVSRTAYKQYF. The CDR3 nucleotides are TGTGCCAGCAGCTTAGCAGTCAGCCGGACAGCTTACAAGCAGTACTTC.

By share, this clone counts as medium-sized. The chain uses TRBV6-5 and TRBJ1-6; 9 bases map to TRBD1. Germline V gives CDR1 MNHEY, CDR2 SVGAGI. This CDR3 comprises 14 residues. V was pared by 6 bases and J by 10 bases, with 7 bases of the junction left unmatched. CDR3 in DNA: TGTGCCAGCAGCCGCGGACAGGGGACATCACCCCTCCACTTT. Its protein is CASSRGQGTSPLHF.

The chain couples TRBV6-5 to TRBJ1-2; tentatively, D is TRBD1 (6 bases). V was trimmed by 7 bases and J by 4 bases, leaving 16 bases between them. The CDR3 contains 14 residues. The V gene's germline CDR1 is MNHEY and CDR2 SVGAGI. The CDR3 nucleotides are TGTGCCAGCAAGGTCGCAGGGGATAGCTATGGCTACACCTTC. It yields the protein CASKVAGDSYGYTF.

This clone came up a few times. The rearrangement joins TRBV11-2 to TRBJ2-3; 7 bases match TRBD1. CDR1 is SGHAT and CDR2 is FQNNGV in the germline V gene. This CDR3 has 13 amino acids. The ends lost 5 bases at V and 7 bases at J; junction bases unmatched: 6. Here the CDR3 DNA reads TGTGCCAGCAGCGTAGGGGGCGCAAATACGCAGTATTTT. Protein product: CASSVGGANTQYF.

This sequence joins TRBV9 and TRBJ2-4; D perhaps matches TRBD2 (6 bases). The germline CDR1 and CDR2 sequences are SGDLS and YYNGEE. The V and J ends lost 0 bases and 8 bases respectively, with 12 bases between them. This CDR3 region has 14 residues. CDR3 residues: CASSVDRAGYIQYF. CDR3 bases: TGTGCCAGCAGCGTAGATCGAGCGGGCTACATTCAGTACTTC.

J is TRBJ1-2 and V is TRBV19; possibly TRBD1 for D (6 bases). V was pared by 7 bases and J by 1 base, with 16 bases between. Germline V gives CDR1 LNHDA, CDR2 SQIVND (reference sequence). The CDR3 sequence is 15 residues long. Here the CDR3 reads CASISRRTDNYGYTF. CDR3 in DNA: TGTGCCAGTATCTCCCGGAGGACAGATAACTATGGCTACACCTTC.

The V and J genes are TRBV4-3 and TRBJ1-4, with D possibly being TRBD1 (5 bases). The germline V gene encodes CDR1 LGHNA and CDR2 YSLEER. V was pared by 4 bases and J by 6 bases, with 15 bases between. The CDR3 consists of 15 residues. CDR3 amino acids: CASSPWRGGDEKLFF. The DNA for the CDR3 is TGCGCCAGCAGCCCGTGGAGGGGTGGGGATGAAAAACTGTTTTTT.

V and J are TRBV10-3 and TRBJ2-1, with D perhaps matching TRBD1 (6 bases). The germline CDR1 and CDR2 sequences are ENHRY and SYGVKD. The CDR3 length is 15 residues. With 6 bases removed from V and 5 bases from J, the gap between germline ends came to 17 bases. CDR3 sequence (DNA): TGTGCCATCAGCAGCCGGGACACCTGGAACAATGAGCAGTTCTTC. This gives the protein CAISSRDTWNNEQFF.

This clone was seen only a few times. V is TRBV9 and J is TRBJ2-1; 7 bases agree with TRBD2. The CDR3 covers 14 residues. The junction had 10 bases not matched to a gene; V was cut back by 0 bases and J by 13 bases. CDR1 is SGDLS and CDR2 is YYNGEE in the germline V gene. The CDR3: CASSVDINGGTQFF. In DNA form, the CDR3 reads TGTGCCAGCAGCGTAGACATCAACGGGGGGACTCAGTTCTTC.

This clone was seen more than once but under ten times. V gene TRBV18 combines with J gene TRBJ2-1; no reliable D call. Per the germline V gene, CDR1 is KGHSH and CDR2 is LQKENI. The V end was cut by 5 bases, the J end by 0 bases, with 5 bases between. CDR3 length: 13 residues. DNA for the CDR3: TGTGCCAGCTCAGCTAGCTCCTACAATGAGCAGTTCTTC. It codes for CASSASSYNEQFF.

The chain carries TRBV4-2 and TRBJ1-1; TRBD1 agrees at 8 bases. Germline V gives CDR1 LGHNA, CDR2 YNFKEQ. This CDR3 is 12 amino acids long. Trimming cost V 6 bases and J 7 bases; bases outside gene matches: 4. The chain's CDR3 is CASSGQGFEAFF. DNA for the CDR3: TGTGCCAGCAGTGGACAGGGCTTTGAAGCTTTCTTT.

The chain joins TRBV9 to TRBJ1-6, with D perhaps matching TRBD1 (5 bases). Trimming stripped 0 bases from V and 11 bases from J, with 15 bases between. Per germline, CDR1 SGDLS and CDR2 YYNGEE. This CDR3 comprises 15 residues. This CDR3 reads CASSVEAGVAAPLHF. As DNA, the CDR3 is TGTGCCAGCAGCGTAGAGGCGGGGGTAGCGGCACCCCTCCACTTT.

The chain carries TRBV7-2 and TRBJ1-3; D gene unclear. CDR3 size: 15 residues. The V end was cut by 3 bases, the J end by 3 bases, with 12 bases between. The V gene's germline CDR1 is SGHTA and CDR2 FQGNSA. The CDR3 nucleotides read TGTGCCAGCAGCTTTGATAGCTCGTTTGGAAACACCATATATTTT. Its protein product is CASSFDSSFGNTIYF. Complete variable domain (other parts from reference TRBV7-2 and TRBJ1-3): GAGVSQSPSNKVTEKGKDVELRCDPISGHTALYWYRQSLGQGLEFLIYFQGNSAPDKSGLPSDRFSAERTGGSVSTLTIQRTQQEDSAVYLCASSFDSSFGNTIYFGEGSWLTVV.

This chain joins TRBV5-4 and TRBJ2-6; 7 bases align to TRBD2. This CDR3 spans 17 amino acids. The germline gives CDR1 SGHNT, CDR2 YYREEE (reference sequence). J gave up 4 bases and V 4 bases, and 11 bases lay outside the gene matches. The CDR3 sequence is CASSPSTGGRGANVLTF. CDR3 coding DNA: TGTGCCAGCAGCCCCTCGACGGGGGGACGAGGGGCCAACGTCCTGACTTTC.

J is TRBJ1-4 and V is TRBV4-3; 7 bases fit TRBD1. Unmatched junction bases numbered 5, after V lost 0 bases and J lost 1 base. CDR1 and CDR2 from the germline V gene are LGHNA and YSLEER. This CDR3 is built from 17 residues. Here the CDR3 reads CASSQDGTVVTNEKLFF. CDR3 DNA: TGCGCCAGCAGCCAAGATGGGACAGTCGTAACTAATGAAAAACTGTTTTTT.

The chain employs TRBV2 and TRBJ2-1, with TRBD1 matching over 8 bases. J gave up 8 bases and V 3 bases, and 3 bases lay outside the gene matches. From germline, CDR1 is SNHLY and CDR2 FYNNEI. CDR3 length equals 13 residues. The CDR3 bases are TGTGCCAGCAGTGATCCGACAGGGGATGAGCAGTTCTTC. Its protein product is CASSDPTGDEQFF.

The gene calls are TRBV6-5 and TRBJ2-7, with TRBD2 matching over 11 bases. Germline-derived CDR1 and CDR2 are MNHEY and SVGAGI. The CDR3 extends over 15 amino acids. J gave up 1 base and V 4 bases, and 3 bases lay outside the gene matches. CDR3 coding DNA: TGTGCCAGCAGTTCGACTAGCGGGGCTTCCTACGAGCAGTACTTC. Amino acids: CASSSTSGASYEQYF.

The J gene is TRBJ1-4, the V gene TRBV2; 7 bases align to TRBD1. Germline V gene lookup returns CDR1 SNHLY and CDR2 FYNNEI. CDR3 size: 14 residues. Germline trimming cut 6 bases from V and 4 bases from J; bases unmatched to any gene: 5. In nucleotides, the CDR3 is TGTGCCAGCAGGCAGGGGGTTGGTAATGAAAAACTGTTTTTT. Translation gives CASRQGVGNEKLFF.